The T cell receptor beta chain under discussion was sequenced for a study of T cell responses to AZD1222 COVID-19 vaccine (dated by TCRdb to the early 2020s). Study-wide context: A total of about 230 trial participants underwent TCR sequencing, of whom 207 received two doses of AZD1222 and some 25 received two doses of the MenACWY control vaccine. Trial participants were enrolled into age subgroups of 18-55, 56-69 and 70-plus years, which contained about 150, 28 and 57 TCR-sequenced participants, respectively.

V sheds 7 bases and J sheds 2 bases, leaving 14 bases between their ends. CDR1 and CDR2, per the germline V gene (reference sequence), are LNHDA and SQIVND. Including the terminal cysteine and phenylalanine, the CDR3 comprises 14 residues. The kept DNA is CDR3 alone, 42 bases in frame from the first base. Regarding this clone: The target of this receptor is not known. Per-nucleotide qualities are absent, and no much larger clonotype sits a single base away.

The CDR3 regions of human TCRbeta chains were analyzed by immunosequencing. On the authors' methods: TCRs in the repertoires were compared against a reference library of SARS-CoV-2-specific TCRs that had been generated with the MIRA antigen-specificity platform. Breadth meant the fraction of unique TCRs that were SARS-CoV-2-associated, whereas depth meant the fraction of total T cells that were SARS-CoV-2-associated. Using the MIRA data, each spike-specific TCR was assigned both to the spike region to which the TCR was reactive and to a CD4 or CD8 class. Log10-transformed breadth and depth values were compared by one-way ANOVA with Sidak's multiple comparisons tests. TCRdb re-hosts the immuneACCESS table, in-frame sequences only. Its copies lack some clones; in the studies checked, an unresolved V gene accounts for under half of them, and the cause for the rest is not known. That table supplies the V and J calls and clone size; D and trimming were determined from the DNA. Within this sample are 95,000 to 120,000 clones, with about 92% of them counted one time only. The ten top clones hold about 3% of the sample.

The research as a whole found: In the small 56-69-year group, the increase in depth fell short of significance, most likely because of low power. The whole spike protein was spanned by vaccine-associated CD4 TCRs, and dominant responses were seen in regions 160-218 and 743-854. Spike-specific TCR breadth and depth rose significantly after two AZD1222 doses compared with day 0 and with MenACWY recipients. Nearly half of unique spike-specific TCRs reportedly recognized epitopes outside regions mutated in the B.1.351 and B.1.1.7 variants. Conclusions about previously exposed vaccinees were limited because only five to seven AZD1222 recipients were SARS-CoV-2 seropositive at baseline. Participants were mostly white British and included more females than males, and it was suggested by the authors that clonal diversity may have been underestimated. No day 14 peak-response samples were available, so repertoires were characterized only after the peak T cell response.

The meaning of the sample's time point label: baseline before first vaccination. The meaning of the sample's treatment or condition label: meningococcal conjugate vaccine given as trial control. Vaccinee samples came from UK trials COV001 and COV002, including a single-blind randomized controlled phase 2/3 trial of AZD1222 (ChAdOx1 nCoV-19) in healthy adults. For TCRbeta chain sequencing, PBMC samples from trial participants were taken at day 0 and at day 28 after the second dose. The clonotype originates from an adult in good health. The sample consisted of peripheral blood, taken on day 0 of MenACWY control vaccination. This chain joins TRBV19 to TRBJ1-1; TRBD1 could be the D gene, as 5 bases match. The CDR3 region: CASTRDAANTEAFF. The DNA is TGTGCCAGTACCCGGGACGCAGCCAACACTGAAGCTTTCTTT.